Listed below are T cell receptor beta chains from one sample, sequenced in a study of beta chain features in type 1 diabetes. TCRdb keeps only in-frame clones here, not all; method: immunoSEQ multiplex PCR. Of about 270,000 clones in the sample, about 13% were seen once. The sample consisted of naive CD4+ T cells from blood. Receptors were obtained from a man aged 25 to 45 with type 1 diabetes. Each CDR3 is given with its conserved first and last residue. The order of the fields is J gene, D gene, V gene, clone size, CDR3 DNA, CDR3 protein. The D gene is left open where the match is weak. The size of a clone is reported for some rows only, either as once, few or many, or as a class for expanded clones.

TRBJ2-7,TRBD1,TRBV2,few,TGTGCCAGCAGTGTGGACAGGGGGCTCTACGAGCAGTACTTC,CASSVDRGLYEQYF
TRBJ2-7,-,TRBV4-2,-,TGTGCCAGCAGCCAAGTCCAGCGGGTCGCCTACGAGCAGTACTTC,CASSQVQRVAYEQYF
TRBJ2-7,-,TRBV6-5,-,TGTGCCAGCAGTTACTCGAGGGACTACGAGCAGTACTTC,CASSYSRDYEQYF
TRBJ2-7,-,TRBV7-9,-,TGTGCCAGCAGCTTTGACAGGTACGAGCAGTACTTC,CASSFDRYEQYF
TRBJ1-2,TRBD1,TRBV4-3,few,TGCGCCAGCAGCCAGGGACAGGGGACCTATGGCTACACCTTC,CASSQGQGTYGYTF
TRBJ2-3,-,TRBV7-7,few,TGTGCTAGCAGCCCAGTCGAGGGCGCAGGTCAAACAGATACGCAGTATTTT,CASSPVEGAGQTDTQYF
TRBJ1-5,-,TRBV7-2,few,TGTGCCAGCAGCTTCACTTCGCGGGCTAGCAATCAGCCCCAGCATTTT,CASSFTSRASNQPQHF
TRBJ2-1,-,TRBV28,-,TGTGCCAGTCTGGGCCTGTCCTACAATGAGCAGTTCTTC,CASLGLSYNEQFF
TRBJ2-3,-,TRBV4-3,many,TGCGCCAGCAGCCAAGATTCCGGCACAGATACGCAGTATTTT,CASSQDSGTDTQYF
TRBJ2-3,TRBD1,TRBV18,-,TGTGCCAGCTCACCGCCCGGGACAGGCACAGATACGCAGTATTTT,CASSPPGTGTDTQYF
TRBJ2-5,TRBD1,TRBV5-4,few,TGTGCCAGCAGCCCGCGACAGGGTGGAGAGACCCAGTACTTC,CASSPRQGGETQYF
TRBJ2-3,TRBD2,TRBV10-3,-,TGTGCCATCAGTGATAGCGGGAGGGCCGTAGATACGCAGTATTTT,CAISDSGRAVDTQYF
TRBJ2-7,-,TRBV7-9,few,TGTGCCAGCAGCCCGTCGGGAAGTTTCTACGAGCAGTACTTC,CASSPSGSFYEQYF
TRBJ2-7,TRBD1,TRBV9,few,TGTGCCAGCAGCGATCGGGACAGGGGCTGGGACGAGCAGTACTTC,CASSDRDRGWDEQYF
TRBJ2-7,TRBD1,TRBV27,-,TGTGCCAGCAGGACAGGGGCCTACGAGCAGTACTTC,CASRTGAYEQYF
TRBJ1-4,-,TRBV4-2,-,TGTGCCAGCAGCCAAGAGAAGGGGTACAGTCGAAAACTGTTTTTT,CASSQEKGYSRKLFF
TRBJ2-5,-,TRBV7-8,-,TGTGCCAGCAGCGAGCGACAGATCCAAGAGACCCAGTACTTC,CASSERQIQETQYF
TRBJ1-2,-,TRBV6-5,-,TGTGCCAGCAGTTACCGCGGACAGTACTATGGCTACACCTTC,CASSYRGQYYGYTF
TRBJ1-1,-,TRBV20-1,-,TGCAGTGCTAGAGAAGCGACTGAAGCTTTCTTT,CSAREATEAFF
TRBJ1-5,-,TRBV20-1,few,TGCAGTGCTAGCGGGCAGCCCCAGCATTTT,CSASGQPQHF
TRBJ1-4,-,TRBV27,-,TGTGCCAGCAGACGCGGGACGGCTAATGAAAAACTGTTTTTT,CASRRGTANEKLFF
TRBJ2-1,TRBD2,TRBV30,few,TGTGCCTGGAGTGGGGAGTCCATCCTAGCGGGAGTGTTCAATGAGCAGTTCTTC,CAWSGESILAGVFNEQFF
TRBJ1-2,-,TRBV29-1,-,TGCAGCGTTGTTCAGGGCGCGAACAACTATGGCTACACCTTC,CSVVQGANNYGYTF
TRBJ2-3,TRBD2,TRBV9,few,TGTGCCAGCAGCGTAGAAGGGCTAGCGGGAGGCGATACGCAGTATTTT,CASSVEGLAGGDTQYF
TRBJ1-1,-,TRBV7-9,few,TGTGCCAGCAGCTCTACAGGGAACACTGAAGCTTTCTTT,CASSSTGNTEAFF
TRBJ1-4,-,TRBV9,-,TGTGCCAGCAGCGTAGACGCCAGGGAATATGAAAAACTGTTTTTT,CASSVDAREYEKLFF
TRBJ2-3,TRBD2,TRBV2,-,TGTGCCAGCACCGTTGGACTAGCGGGAGCCACAGATACGCAGTATTTT,CASTVGLAGATDTQYF
TRBJ1-1,-,TRBV27,-,TGTGCCAGCAGTTCCGCGACGGGTAACACTGAAGCTTTCTTT,CASSSATGNTEAFF
TRBJ1-2,TRBD1,TRBV19,-,TGTGCCAGTAGCCGGGACAGGGATAAGATGAATGGCTACACCTTC,CASSRDRDKMNGYTF
TRBJ2-7,-,TRBV4-2,-,TGTGCCAGCAGCCAAGTGGTAGGAGGGCCGCTCAATTCCTACGAGCAGTACTTC,CASSQVVGGPLNSYEQYF
TRBJ2-3,-,TRBV2,-,TGTGCCAGCCGCCGGGACTGGTTAACAGATACGCAGTATTTT,CASRRDWLTDTQYF
TRBJ2-5,-,TRBV4-1,few,TGCGCCAGCAGCACACTGACAGAGAAAGAGACCCAGTACTTC,CASSTLTEKETQYF
TRBJ1-2,-,TRBV9,-,TGTGCCAGCAGCGTAGACAAGAACTATGGCTACACCTTC,CASSVDKNYGYTF
TRBJ1-1,-,TRBV28,few,TGTGCCAGCGACAGAATGAACACTGAAGCTTTCTTT,CASDRMNTEAFF
TRBJ2-2,-,TRBV5-1,few,TGCGCCAGCCTGCCTCCCGGGACAAGCAACACCGGGGAGCTGTTTTTT,CASLPPGTSNTGELFF
TRBJ2-1,-,TRBV11-3,-,TGTGCCAGCAGCCCTTACACAGGGTCAAGCTCCTACAATGAGCAGTTCTTC,CASSPYTGSSSYNEQFF
TRBJ2-7,-,TRBV6-5,few,TGTGCCAGCAGTTACTCGTTGAACAGCCACTACGAGCAGTACTTC,CASSYSLNSHYEQYF
TRBJ2-7,-,TRBV5-1,-,TGCGCCAGCAGCTGGACGGGAACCTCCTACGAGCAGTACTTC,CASSWTGTSYEQYF
TRBJ2-7,-,TRBV7-9,-,TGTGCCAGCAGCACCCGTAAGCTTGGTGGCCTAGCGCCTACCTACGAGCAGTACTTC,CASSTRKLGGLAPTYEQYF
TRBJ2-1,-,TRBV5-1,few,TGCGCCAGCAGTCCCGGGACAAAGATCAATGAGCAGTTCTTC,CASSPGTKINEQFF
TRBJ2-2,TRBD1,TRBV5-1,-,TGCGCCAGCAGGTCAACAGGGGTTCAAACCGGGGAGCTGTTTTTT,CASRSTGVQTGELFF
TRBJ2-1,-,TRBV9,-,TGTGCCAGCAGCGTAGCTCCGAGGGACAATGAGCAGTTCTTC,CASSVAPRDNEQFF
TRBJ1-5,TRBD1,TRBV7-2,-,TGTGCCAGCAGCCAAGGAGGACAGGGTAATCAGCCCCAGCATTTT,CASSQGGQGNQPQHF
TRBJ1-4,TRBD1,TRBV18,-,TGTGCCAGCTCACTCGGGACAGTTTCAACTAATGAAAAACTGTTTTTT,CASSLGTVSTNEKLFF
TRBJ2-3,TRBD2,TRBV27,-,TGTGCCAGCAGCCCACTGAGGTTAACTAGCGGGAGAGGAGATACGCAGTATTTT,CASSPLRLTSGRGDTQYF
TRBJ2-7,TRBD2,TRBV4-2,few,TGTGCCAGCAGCCAAGTTTTGCGGGAGCCCTACGAGCAGTACTTC,CASSQVLREPYEQYF